This T cell receptor (beta chain) was documented in a study of blood T cell repertoires in COVID-19. Study information: Specimens from acute and convalescent COVID-19 originated in the United States, Italy and Spain. The analysed material was cDNA or gDNA that came from T cells, B-cell-depleted T cells, or PBMCs.

In the original workflow: Amplification from reference gene primers served as the basis for estimated nucleated cell counts. Sequencing used immunoSEQ multiplex PCR; TCRdb keeps in-frame clones, though not all of them. Clonal size and the V and J genes are those of that table, whereas D and trimming came from the DNA. Of roughly 26,000 clones listed, about nine tenths are singletons. The clonotype originates from a human donor in a cohort sampled during active COVID-19. The sample comprised peripheral blood.

CDR3 nucleotides: TGTGCCAGCAGAAAAGGGGTCAGCACAGATACGCAGTATTTT. Translating gives CASRKGVSTDTQYF. J is TRBJ2-3 and V is TRBV28; TRBD1 is a possible D gene (5 bases). V shed 6 bases and J shed 0 bases, with 10 bases lying between them. Germline V CDR1 and CDR2: MDHEN, SYDVKM. The CDR3 loop spans 14 amino acids.